These 7 T cell receptor beta chains were sequenced from one sample in a study of cytomegalovirus exposure and HLA in healthy donors. PCR primers comprised 60 Vbeta and 13 Jbeta primers. Method: immunoSEQ multiplex PCR; TCRdb's copy keeps in-frame clones and lacks some. Here the sample table reports 100,000 to 150,000 clones. The source material was PBMCs. These receptors originate from a man between 25 and 39 years old in good health and CMV-seronegative.

The chain recombines TRBV6-5 with TRBJ1-1; 7 positions match TRBD1. There are 15 residues in the CDR3. In germline, CDR1 is MNHEY, CDR2 SVGAGI. Germline trimming cut 3 bases from V and 5 bases from J; bases unmatched to any gene: 9. DNA of the CDR3: TGTGCCAGCAGTTATTCCGGCCAGGGGGGAACTGAAGCTTTCTTT. Translating it yields CASSYSGQGGTEAFF.

The chain carries TRBV29-1 and TRBJ1-2; 7 bases line up with TRBD1. The CDR3 runs to 14 residues. The V gene end was trimmed by 3 bases and the J gene end by 4 bases; junction bases not matched to a gene: 8. Germline V gene data show CDR1 as SQVTM and CDR2 as ANQGSEA. The CDR3 coding sequence is TGCAGCGTTGAGGGATCGACAGGGTCCTATGGCTACACCTTC. Amino acids: CSVEGSTGSYGYTF.

The chain joins TRBV10-1 to TRBJ1-5, with a possible D match to TRBD1 (5 bases). The CDR3 is 14 amino acids. V lost 9 bases and J lost 3, with 15 bases in between. Germline CDR1 is WNHNN and CDR2 is SYGVQD (reference sequence). CDR3 nucleotide sequence: TGCGCCAGTACTACCCCCAGGGTCAATCAGCCCCAGCATTTT. This translates into CASTTPRVNQPQHF.

The chain uses TRBV5-5 and TRBJ2-7; a possible D gene is TRBD2 (5 bases). Trimming left V 4 bases short and J 4 bases short, with 18 bases between. The CDR3 is 15 residues long. Per the germline V gene, CDR1 is SGHKS and CDR2 is YYEKEE (reference sequence). CDR3 sequence: CASSDNGVTVYEQYF. Written as DNA, the CDR3 is TGTGCCAGCAGCGATAACGGGGTAACGGTGTACGAGCAGTACTTC.

J is TRBJ2-4 and V is TRBV29-1, with a weak D call TRBD2 (6 bases). Per germline, CDR1 SQVTM and CDR2 ANQGSEA. V lost 3 bases and J lost 5, with 11 bases in between. This CDR3 is 13 amino acids long. CDR3 region: CSVDAGNENIQYF. The CDR3 nucleotides read TGCAGCGTTGATGCGGGGAACGAAAACATTCAGTACTTC.

This chain uses TRBV28 with TRBJ2-7; the D gene is possibly TRBD2 (5 bases). Germline CDR1 MDHEN, CDR2 SYDVKM. Trimming cost V 6 bases and J 3 bases, with 15 bases left between them. The CDR3 contains 14 residues. DNA for the CDR3: TGTGCCAGCAGCCCTCCCGGGGAATTCTACGAGCAGTACTTC. This sequence encodes CASSPPGEFYEQYF.

Regarding this clone: The same CDR3 also results from other DNA sequences found in this sample. The chain joins TRBV19 to TRBJ1-3; 7 nucleotides match TRBD1. This CDR3 region has 15 residues. CDR1 is LNHDA, CDR2 SQIVND, per germline (reference sequence). Trimming cost V 6 bases and J 0 bases; bases outside gene matches: 5. The CDR3 DNA sequence: TGTGCCAGTAGAGGACAGGCCATCTCTGGAAACACCATATATTTT. Translated: CASRGQAISGNTIYF.